This T cell receptor beta chain comes out of a study of blood T cell repertoires in COVID-19. For the study at large: T cells, B-cell-depleted T cells, or PBMCs supplied cDNA or gDNA.

The authors' processing: Researchers report that nucleated cell counts were estimated from reference gene primer amplification. Libraries were prepared by immunoSEQ multiplex PCR; TCRdb keeps only in-frame clonotypes and omits some of them. V and J calls and clone size follow that table, whereas D and trimming were derived from the DNA. Altogether 70,000 or so clones are present, roughly 84% being singletons, with the ten largest covering 11%. The receptor's source is a young woman with acute or convalescent COVID-19. Sequencing used peripheral blood.

This chain's CDR3 is CASSTAGGPYNEQFF. CDR3 in DNA: TGTGCCAGCAGCACAGCGGGGGGACCCTACAATGAGCAGTTCTTC. V and J are TRBV9 and TRBJ2-1, with 9 bases aligning to TRBD2. CDR1 and CDR2 (germline): SGDLS, YYNGEE. The CDR3 contains 15 residues. The J segment lost 2 bases and the V segment lost 4 bases, leaving 4 bases of the junction unmatched.